A single TCR beta chain is shown here with its context. This receptor's antigen is unknown. The input lacks base qualities; no much larger clone sits a single base away. This sample was taken from a study of shared clonotypes between healthy human individuals (dated by TCRdb to 2019 to 2021). Describing the broader study: A couple of women and a few men aged 18 to 49 years were included in the cohort. Each donor's leukapheresis produced roughly between about 0.85 and 10 billion PBMCs. Libraries were prepared and TCR repertoires were sequenced by different laboratories using diverse techniques, in order to increase sequencing depth and limit assay-specific biases. For each donor, three plates each were used for CD4 naive and CD4 memory, two plates were used for CD8 naive, and one plate was used for CD8 memory. To estimate repertoire size and how much clonotypes are shared between individuals, the study performed deep sequencing of blood TCR repertoires from 4 to 6 healthy adults. Study-wide findings and limitations: Naive subsets generally had larger estimated clonotype richness than memory subsets did. Higher generation probabilities were observed for clonotypes shared by all four sorted-subset donors than for non-shared clonotypes. Because the study included only a small number of donors, the genetic and exposure-history diversity represented was limited. Even with the large sequencing depth, rarefaction of the sorted-subset datasets indicated that sequencing was incomplete. Pairwise subsampling indicated that sequencing depth was expected to affect the degree of clonotype sharing among donors. Sharing across a few donors was observed for 5% to 6.5% of naive CD4, about 4% of naive CD8, 2% to 2.5% of memory CD4, and about 0.39% of memory CD8 clonotypes. Sampling was restricted to blood, and TCR repertoires in tissues likely differ from the TCR repertoires found in blood.

In the germline V gene (reference sequence), CDR1 corresponds to LNHNV and CDR2 to YYDKDF. The CDR3 spans 15 residues, from the cysteine through the phenylalanine. Only the CDR3 DNA stays, 45 bases, in frame from base 1. V is reduced by 1 base and J by 9 bases, leaving a spacing of 19 bases between them. Using the deep immunoSEQ assay, multiplex PCR amplified TCR CDR3 regions from genomic DNA. Extracted genomic DNA from each cell subset was distributed evenly across all wells of several immunoSEQ 96-well plates, and each plate was treated as a replicate. For sorted subsets, each replicate PCR was loaded with 200 to 250 ng genomic DNA, equivalent to roughly 30,000 T cell genomes. Purified libraries were quantified with a Qubit 3.0 fluorometer, sized on a Bioanalyzer 2100, and re-quantified with the KAPA Library Quantification kit. A separate single-read 150-cycle Illumina NextSeq 550 flow cell was used to sequence each immunoSEQ 96-well plate. Processing in the source paper ran as follows. Because the immunoSEQ output included only junctional sequences and no quality scores, the filtering could not be the same as the filtering used for full-length reads. Sequences were annotated with PyIR, a Python wrapper for IgBLAST v1.9, and V/J genes and CDR3 were assigned using IMGT germline references. Reads were filtered out if the reads had weak V/J assignments (E-value above 1e-6), no CDR3, stop codons, out-of-frame junctions, or ambiguous translated residues. V3J clonotypes were defined as sequences sharing the same inferred V gene, J gene, and CDR3 amino acid sequence. To compute the percentage overlap between repertoires, the number of shared unique clonotypes was divided by the size of the smaller repertoire. Three approaches were used to assess repertoire richness: RTK rarefaction, the Chao1 estimator, and Recon v2.1 estimates of unobserved clonotypes. Generation probabilities were computed with OLGA for all TCRbeta clonotypes obtained by the gDNA method from several donors. As stored in TCRdb, this immuneACCESS dataset retains in-frame rearrangements with V and J assigned. A fraction of the clones does not appear; measured against another copy, unresolved V genes explain less than half of the discrepancy, and the remainder lacks a known reason. The DNA was the basis for D and trimming; V, J and clone size are from that table. Present in this sample are around 2.5 million clones, roughly 93% of which were seen just once. The leading ten clones occupy roughly 0.39% of the sample.

Donors were healthy HIV-negative adults with no recently reported acute infections or vaccinations. Only Caucasian adults living in Nashville, Tennessee, USA were represented among the donors. CD4+ T cells were enriched by magnetic negative selection; naive cells were then positively selected on CD45RA, and the negative fraction formed the memory subset. After blood collection by leukapheresis, PBMCs were isolated using Ficoll-Histopaque density gradient centrifugation and then cryopreserved in the vapor phase of liquid nitrogen. Purity and quantity of every magnetically sorted T cell population were checked by analytical flow cytometry. From each sorted fraction, genomic DNA was isolated and quantified by UV absorbance on a Nanodrop 2000c.

The sequence derives from a man aged 18 to 29 in good health. Some clones in this sample may be carry-over from other donors' samples. The specimen was naive CD4+ T cells from PBMCs. This sample's cell subset or site label indicates: CD45RA+ positively selected. Here the chain combines TRBV15 and TRBJ2-7; the D gene could be TRBD1 or TRBD2, each one agreeing over 6 bases. The DNA sequence is given as TGTGCCACCAGCAGAGCGGGCAGGGGACTCGGCGGGCAGTACTTC. Translated, this is CATSRAGRGLGGQYF.